The entry that follows covers one T cell receptor (beta chain) sequence. Antigen unknown. TCRdb reprocessed the reads with MiXCR, giving one entry per CDR3 protein. The data hold 640,000 or so distinct CDR3 sequences, with roughly 36% observed a single time. This sample stems from a study of T cell repertoires in cytomegalovirus infection. Study-level points and caveats: The ex vivo response was dominated by HLA-C-restricted CMV-specific TCR beta clonotypes. Carriers of CMV and the relevant HLA type were discriminated by public TCR beta frequency.

In germline, CDR1 is MGHDK, CDR2 SYGVNS. The CDR3 length is 16 residues. Trimming took off 8 bases at V and 0 bases at J, with 17 bases between the two ends. The chain uses TRBV25-1 and TRBJ2-1; D is ambiguous. This clonotype was sampled from a human donor in good health (CMV status not recorded). Some clones in this sample may be carry-over from other donors' samples. The sample was cultured PBMCs, taken from culture after CMV antigen stimulation. In DNA form, the CDR3 reads TGTGCCAGCGTAGACGACGGTCCAAGCTCCTACAATGAGCAGTTCTTC. Protein sequence: CASVDDGPSSYNEQFF.